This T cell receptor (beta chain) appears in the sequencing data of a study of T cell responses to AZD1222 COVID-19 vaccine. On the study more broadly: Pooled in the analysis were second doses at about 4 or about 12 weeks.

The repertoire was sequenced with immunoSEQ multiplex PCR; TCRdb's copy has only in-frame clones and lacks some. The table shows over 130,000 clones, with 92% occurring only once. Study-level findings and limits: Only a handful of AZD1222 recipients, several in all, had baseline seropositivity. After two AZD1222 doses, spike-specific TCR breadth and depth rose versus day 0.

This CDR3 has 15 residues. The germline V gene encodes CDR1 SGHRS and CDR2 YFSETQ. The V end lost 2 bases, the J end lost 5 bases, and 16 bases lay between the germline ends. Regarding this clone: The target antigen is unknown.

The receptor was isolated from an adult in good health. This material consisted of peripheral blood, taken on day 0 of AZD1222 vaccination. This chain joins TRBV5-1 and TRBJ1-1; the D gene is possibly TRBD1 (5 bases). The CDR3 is CASSLGSPGGTEAFF. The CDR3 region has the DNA TGCGCCAGCAGCTTAGGTAGTCCGGGGGGAACTGAAGCTTTCTTT.